The 12 T cell receptor beta chains listed next were all sequenced from one sample in a study of blood T cell repertoires in COVID-19 (dated by TCRdb to about 2020). The library was obtained by the immunoSEQ multiplex PCR assay. Drawn from immuneACCESS, this table holds only the in-frame rearrangements with V and J called that TCRdb kept. Clones are partly lost; checked studies trace under half to an unresolved V gene and leave the rest unexplained. The sample contains roughly 300,000 clones, around 87% of them found a single time. The ten largest account for 7.8% of the sample. The sequenced material came from peripheral blood. These receptors were taken from a woman between 45 and 60 years old who had recovered from COVID-19.

The chain couples TRBV7-2 to TRBJ2-5; 9 nucleotides agree with TRBD1. CDR1 and CDR2 from the germline V gene are SGHTA and FQGNSA. The CDR3 is 14 amino acids. V lost 4 bases to trimming and J lost 4 bases; unmatched junction nucleotides: 4. The CDR3 DNA reads TGTGCCAGCAGCTGGGACAGGGCGACAGAGACCCAGTACTTC. This translates into CASSWDRATETQYF.

This chain connects TRBV24-1 to TRBJ1-1, with a weak D call TRBD1 (5 bases). This CDR3 is 14 amino acids long. The ends were cut back, 9 bases at V and 2 bases at J, with 15 bases in the middle. The germline V gene has CDR1 KGHDR and CDR2 SFDVKD. The CDR3 nucleotides are TGTGCCACCCTAGGGCCGCAGGGAAACACTGAAGCTTTCTTT. Protein sequence: CATLGPQGNTEAFF.

This sequence joins TRBV6-5 and TRBJ2-7, with 7 bases matching TRBD1. Germline CDR1 is MNHEY and CDR2 is SVGAGI. The CDR3 length is 15 residues. V lost 4 bases, J lost 2 bases, and 8 bases stayed unmatched. CDR3 sequence reads: CASSSSPGQPYEQYF. The DNA for the CDR3 is TGTGCCAGCAGTTCCAGCCCGGGACAGCCCTACGAGCAGTACTTC.

The V gene is TRBV6-6, the J gene TRBJ1-1; no reliable D call. Trimming removed 1 base at V and 2 bases at J, with 8 bases between. Germline-derived CDR1 and CDR2 are MNHNY and SVGAGI (reference sequence). This CDR3 region has 14 residues. The CDR3 DNA sequence: TGTGCCAGCAGTTACTTACAGATAAACACTGAAGCTTTCTTT. It specifies CASSYLQINTEAFF.

To note about this clone: The identical CDR3 is also encoded by other nucleotide sequences in the sample. The CDR3 sequence is CASSVEQGNTEAFF. The CDR3 DNA reads TGTGCCAGCAGCGTAGAACAGGGGAACACTGAAGCTTTCTTT. The chain combines TRBV9 with TRBJ1-1, with D perhaps TRBD1 (6 bases). Germline CDR1 SGDLS, CDR2 YYNGEE. The V and J ends lost 0 bases and 1 base respectively, with 7 bases between them. The CDR3 sequence is 14 residues long.

The sample holds one count of this clone. The chain combines TRBV7-2 with TRBJ2-3; TRBD1 aligns across 8 bases. V shed 3 bases and J 0 bases; nucleotides not matched to a gene: 5. Germline V CDR1 and CDR2: SGHTA, FQGNSA. CDR3 length: 16 residues. The CDR3 nucleotides read TGTGCCAGCAGCTTGACAGGGGCTACTAGCACAGATACGCAGTATTTT. Its translation is CASSLTGATSTDTQYF.

Only a few counts were recorded for this clone. The chain uses TRBV4-3 and TRBJ1-5, with D tentatively TRBD1 (5 bases). Germline CDR1 is LGHNA and CDR2 is YSLEER. The CDR3 loop spans 16 amino acids. V gave up 0 bases and J gave up 2 bases, with 11 bases separating them. CDR3 residues: CASSQDLRRGNQPQHF. CDR3 sequence (DNA): TGCGCCAGCAGCCAAGATCTTCGCAGGGGCAATCAGCCCCAGCATTTT.

The J gene is TRBJ1-2, the V gene TRBV3-1 (or the pseudogene TRBV3-2); D might be TRBD1 (5 bases). This CDR3 region has 13 residues. Germline V lookup: CDR1 LGHDT, CDR2 YNNKEL (reference sequence). The ends were cut back, 8 bases at V and 2 bases at J, with 12 bases in the middle. CDR3 region: CASGHGTNYGYTF. The DNA for the CDR3 is TGTGCCAGCGGACACGGTACCAACTATGGCTACACCTTC.

This clone was seen only once. The rearrangement uses TRBV5-4 and TRBJ2-7; TRBD2 matches at 8 bases. The CDR3 extends over 15 amino acids. V was clipped by 0 bases and J by 5 bases; unmatched bases: 7. Germline V lookup: CDR1 SGHNT, CDR2 YYREEE (reference sequence). CDR3 protein: CASSLVGREVNEQYF. For the CDR3, the DNA is TGTGCCAGCAGCTTGGTTGGGCGGGAGGTCAACGAGCAGTACTTC.

This chain uses TRBV2 with TRBJ1-5, with D maybe TRBD1 (6 bases). V was shortened by 4 bases and J by 7 bases, with 11 bases between the two germline ends. Germline CDR1 reads SNHLY; CDR2 reads FYNNEI. The CDR3 sequence is 13 residues long. This CDR3 reads CASSGQGFQPQHF. In DNA form, the CDR3 reads TGTGCCAGCAGTGGCCAGGGGTTCCAGCCCCAGCATTTT.

This chain joins TRBV19 and TRBJ2-2, with 10 bases that match TRBD2. The CDR3 is 15 residues long. V lost 5 bases to trimming and J lost 7 bases; unmatched junction nucleotides: 7. Germline V gene sequence: CDR1 LNHDA, CDR2 SQIVND (reference sequence). CDR3 loop: CASSVSGRGFGELFF. Here the CDR3 DNA reads TGTGCCAGTAGTGTAAGCGGGAGGGGGTTCGGGGAGCTGTTTTTT.

As DNA, the CDR3 is TGTGCCAGCAGCCTCCTCCGCTCCTACGAGCAGTACTTC. Protein: CASSLLRSYEQYF. The V gene is TRBV11-2, the J gene TRBJ2-7; D gene uncertain. Trimming stripped 5 bases from V and 0 bases from J, with 8 bases between. Germline V lookup: CDR1 SGHAT, CDR2 FQNNGV. The CDR3 is made up of 13 amino acids.